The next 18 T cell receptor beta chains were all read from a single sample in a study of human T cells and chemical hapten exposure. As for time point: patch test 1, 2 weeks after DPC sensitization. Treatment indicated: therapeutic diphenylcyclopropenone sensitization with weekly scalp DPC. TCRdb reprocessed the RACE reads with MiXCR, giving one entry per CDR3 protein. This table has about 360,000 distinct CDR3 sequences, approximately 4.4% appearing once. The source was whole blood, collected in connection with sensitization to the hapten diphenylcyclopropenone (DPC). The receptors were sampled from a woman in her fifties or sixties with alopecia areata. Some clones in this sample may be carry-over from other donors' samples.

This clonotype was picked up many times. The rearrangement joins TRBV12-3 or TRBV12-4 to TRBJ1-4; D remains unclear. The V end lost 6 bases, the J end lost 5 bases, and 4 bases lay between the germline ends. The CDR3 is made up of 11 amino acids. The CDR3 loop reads CASSRNEKLFF. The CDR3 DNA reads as TGTGCCAGCAGCCGGAATGAAAAACTGTTTTTT.

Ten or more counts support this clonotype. CDR3 protein: CSVVPTGRAYRVSYNEQFF. The CDR3 nucleotides read TGCAGCGTTGTTCCCACCGGGAGGGCCTATAGGGTCTCCTACAATGAGCAGTTCTTC. The V gene is TRBV29-1, the J gene TRBJ2-1, with 8 bases fitting TRBD2. The CDR3 has 19 residues. J was trimmed by 0 bases and V by 4 bases; bases with no gene match: 17. Germline V gene data show CDR1 as SQVTM and CDR2 as ANQGSEA.

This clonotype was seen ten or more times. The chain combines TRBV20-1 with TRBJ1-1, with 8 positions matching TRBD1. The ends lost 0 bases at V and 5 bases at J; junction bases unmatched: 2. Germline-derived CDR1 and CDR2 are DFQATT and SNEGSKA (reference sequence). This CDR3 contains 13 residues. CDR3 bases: TGCAGTGCTAGAGACAGGGGGCGAACTGAAGCTTTCTTT. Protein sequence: CSARDRGRTEAFF.

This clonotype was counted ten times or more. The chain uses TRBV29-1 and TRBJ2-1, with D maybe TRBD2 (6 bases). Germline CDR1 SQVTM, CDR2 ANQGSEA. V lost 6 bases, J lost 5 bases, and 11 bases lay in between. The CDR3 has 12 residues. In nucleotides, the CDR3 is TGCAGCGTCGGGGGTAGGAACAATGAGCAGTTCTTC. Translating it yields CSVGGRNNEQFF.

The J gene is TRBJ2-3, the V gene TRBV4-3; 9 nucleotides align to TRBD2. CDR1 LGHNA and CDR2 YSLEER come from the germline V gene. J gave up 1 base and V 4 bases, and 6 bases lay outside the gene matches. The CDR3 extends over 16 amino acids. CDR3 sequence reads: CASSPLAGAGTDTQYF. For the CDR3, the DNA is TGCGCCAGCAGCCCCTTAGCGGGAGCGGGCACAGATACGCAGTATTTT.

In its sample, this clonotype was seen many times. The CDR3: CASSLAPTGAGDEQFF. The CDR3, as DNA: TGTGCCAGCAGCTTAGCGCCGACGGGGGCCGGGGATGAGCAGTTCTTC. V and J are TRBV7-2 and TRBJ2-1; D possibly uses TRBD1 or TRBD2 (6 bases each). V was pared by 0 bases and J by 8 bases, with 17 bases between. Germline V gene data show CDR1 as SGHTA and CDR2 as FQGNSA. The CDR3 has 16 residues.

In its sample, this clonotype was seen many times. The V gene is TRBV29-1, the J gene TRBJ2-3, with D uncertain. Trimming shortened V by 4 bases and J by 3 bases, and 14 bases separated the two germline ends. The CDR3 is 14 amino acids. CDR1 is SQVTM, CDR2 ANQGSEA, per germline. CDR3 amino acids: CSVGRKDGTDTQYF. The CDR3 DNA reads TGCAGCGTTGGACGGAAGGACGGGACAGATACGCAGTATTTT.

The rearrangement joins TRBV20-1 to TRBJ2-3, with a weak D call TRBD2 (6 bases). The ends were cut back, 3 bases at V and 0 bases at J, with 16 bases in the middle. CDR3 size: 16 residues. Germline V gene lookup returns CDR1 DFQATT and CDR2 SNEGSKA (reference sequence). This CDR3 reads CSASRGGAASTDTQYF. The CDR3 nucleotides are TGCAGTGCTAGCCGCGGCGGGGCAGCTAGCACAGATACGCAGTATTTT.

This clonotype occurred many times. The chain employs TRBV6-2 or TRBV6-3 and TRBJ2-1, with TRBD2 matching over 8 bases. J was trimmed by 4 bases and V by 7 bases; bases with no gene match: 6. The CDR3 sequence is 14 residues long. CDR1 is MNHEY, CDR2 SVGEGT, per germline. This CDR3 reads CASNGGRSYNEQFF. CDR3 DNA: TGTGCCAGCAATGGCGGGAGGTCTTACAATGAGCAGTTCTTC.

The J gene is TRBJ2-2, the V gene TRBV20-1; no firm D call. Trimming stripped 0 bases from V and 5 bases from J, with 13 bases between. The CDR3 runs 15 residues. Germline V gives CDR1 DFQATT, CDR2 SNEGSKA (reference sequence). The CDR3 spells CSARDPTSATGELFF. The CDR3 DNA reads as TGCAGTGCTAGAGATCCCACCTCCGCAACCGGGGAGCTGTTTTTT.

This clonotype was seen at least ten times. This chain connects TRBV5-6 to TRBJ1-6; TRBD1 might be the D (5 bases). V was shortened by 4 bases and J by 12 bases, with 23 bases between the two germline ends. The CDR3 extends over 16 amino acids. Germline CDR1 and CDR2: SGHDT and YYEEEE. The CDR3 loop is CASSPDTLGNRGPLHF. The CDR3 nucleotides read TGTGCCAGCAGCCCGGACACTCTTGGAAATCGGGGACCCCTCCACTTT.

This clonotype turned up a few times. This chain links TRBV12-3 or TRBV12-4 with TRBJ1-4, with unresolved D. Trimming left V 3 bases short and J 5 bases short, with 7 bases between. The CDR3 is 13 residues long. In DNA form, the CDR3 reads TGTGCCAGCAGTTTCCACGCGAATGAAAAACTGTTTTTT. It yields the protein CASSFHANEKLFF.

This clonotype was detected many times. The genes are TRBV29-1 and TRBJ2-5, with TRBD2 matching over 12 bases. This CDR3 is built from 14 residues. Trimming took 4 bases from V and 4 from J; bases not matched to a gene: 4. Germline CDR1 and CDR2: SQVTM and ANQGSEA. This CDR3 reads CSVAPGLAGETQYF. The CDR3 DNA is TGCAGCGTTGCCCCGGGACTAGCGGGAGAGACCCAGTACTTC.

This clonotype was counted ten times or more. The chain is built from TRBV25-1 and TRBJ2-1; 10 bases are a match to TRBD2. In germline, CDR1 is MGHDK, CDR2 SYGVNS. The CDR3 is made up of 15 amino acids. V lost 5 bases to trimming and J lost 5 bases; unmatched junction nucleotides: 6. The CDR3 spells CASSSLAGVNNEQFF. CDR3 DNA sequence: TGTGCCAGCAGTTCTCTAGCGGGAGTGAACAATGAGCAGTTCTTC.

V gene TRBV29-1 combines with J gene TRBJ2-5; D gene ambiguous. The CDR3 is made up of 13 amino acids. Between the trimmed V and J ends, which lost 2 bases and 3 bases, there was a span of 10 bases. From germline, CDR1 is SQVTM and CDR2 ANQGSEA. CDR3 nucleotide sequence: TGCAGCGTTGAATTGGGCAGAAAAGAGACCCAGTACTTC. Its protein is CSVELGRKETQYF.

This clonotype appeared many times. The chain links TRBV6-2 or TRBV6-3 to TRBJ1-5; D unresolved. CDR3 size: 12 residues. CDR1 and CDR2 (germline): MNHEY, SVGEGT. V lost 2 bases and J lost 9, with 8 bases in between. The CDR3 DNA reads TGTGCCAGCAGTTACCCAGCACTGCCCCAGCATTTT. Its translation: CASSYPALPQHF.

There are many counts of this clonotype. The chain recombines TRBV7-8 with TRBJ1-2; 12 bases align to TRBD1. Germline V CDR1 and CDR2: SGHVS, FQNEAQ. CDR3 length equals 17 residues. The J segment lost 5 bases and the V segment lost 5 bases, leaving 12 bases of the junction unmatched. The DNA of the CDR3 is TGTGCCAGCAGCACTGGGGGACAGGGGGCCCTCGAGTATGGCTACACCTTC. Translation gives CASSTGGQGALEYGYTF.

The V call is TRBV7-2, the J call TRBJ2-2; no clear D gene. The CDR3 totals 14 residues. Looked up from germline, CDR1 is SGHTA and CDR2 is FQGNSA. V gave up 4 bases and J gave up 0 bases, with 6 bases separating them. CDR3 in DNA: TGTGCCAGCAGCTGGGGTCCGAACACCGGGGAGCTGTTTTTT. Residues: CASSWGPNTGELFF.